These T cell receptor beta chains were read from a single sample in a study of blood T cell repertoires in COVID-19. The assay was immunoSEQ multiplex PCR, and TCRdb's table has in-frame clones only and misses some. The data show roughly 300,000 clones, more than 75% seen once. Material for sequencing was PBMCs or T cells enriched from blood (not recorded which). These receptors originate from a woman between 35 and 50 years old with acute COVID-19. Both conserved end residues are part of each CDR3. A D gene is named only where the DNA matches it firmly. Some rows have no size entry. The others give once, few or many, or a class for an expanded clone.

>TRBV30|TRBJ1-2|.|once
CAWSVREGYTF
TGTGCCTGGAGTGTGAGGGAGGGCTACACCTTC
>TRBV7-9|TRBJ2-5|TRBD2|once
CASSLGLAGEVETQYF
TGTGCCAGCAGCCTGGGACTAGCGGGGGAAGTGGAGACCCAGTACTTC
>TRBV4-2|TRBJ1-2|.|.
CASSQGGDGYTF
TGTGCCAGCAGCCAAGGCGGAGATGGCTACACCTTC
>TRBV5-4|TRBJ2-2|.|.
CASSLKDFAGFNTGELFF
TGTGCCAGCAGCTTGAAAGATTTCGCCGGGTTTAACACCGGGGAGCTGTTTTTT
>TRBV10-3|TRBJ2-7|.|.
CAISEPKDSPGYEQYF
TGTGCCATCAGTGAGCCAAAGGACAGCCCGGGGTACGAGCAGTACTTC
>TRBV5-1|TRBJ2-6|TRBD1|.
CASSPGTGGSGANVLTF
TGCGCCAGCAGCCCCGGGACAGGGGGCTCTGGGGCCAACGTCCTGACTTTC
>TRBV9|TRBJ1-3|TRBD1|.
CASSVRPTGYGNTIYF
TGTGCCAGCAGCGTACGCCCGACAGGGTATGGAAACACCATATATTTT
>TRBV12-5|TRBJ2-1|.|.
CASGFLNEQFF
TGTGCTAGTGGTTTCTTAAATGAGCAGTTCTTC
>TRBV21-1|TRBJ1-2|.|.
CASSGRDREGGGYTF
TGTGCCAGCAGCGGTAGAGACAGGGAAGGAGGTGGCTACACCTTC
>TRBV7-9|TRBJ2-3|TRBD2|.
CAILLTSGKRDTQYF
TGTGCCATCCTGCTGACTAGCGGGAAGAGGGATACGCAGTATTTT
>TRBV19|TRBJ2-3|.|.
CASMEGMASTDTQYF
TGTGCCAGTATGGAGGGGATGGCTAGCACAGATACGCAGTATTTT
>TRBV30|TRBJ1-5|.|.
CAWSQQGGAQPQHF
TGTGCCTGGAGCCAACAGGGTGGCGCCCAGCCCCAGCATTTT
>TRBV2|TRBJ1-1|.|.
CASSPGEEAFF
TGTGCCAGCAGCCCGGGGGAGGAAGCTTTCTTT
>TRBV27|TRBJ1-4|TRBD1|.
CASSFDRAGEKLFF
TGTGCCAGCAGTTTTGACAGGGCAGGTGAAAAACTGTTTTTT
>TRBV5-8|TRBJ2-7|TRBD1|few
CASSLAATGNSYEQYF
TGTGCCAGCAGCTTGGCCGCGACAGGGAACTCCTACGAGCAGTACTTC
>TRBV19|TRBJ2-5|.|.
CASSIVGVSLETQYF
TGTGCCAGTAGTATTGTAGGGGTGTCCTTAGAGACCCAGTACTTC
>TRBV6-2/TRBV6-3|TRBJ1-5|TRBD1|once
CASSPRTGYNQPQHF
TGTGCCAGCAGTCCCAGGACAGGCTACAATCAGCCCCAGCATTTT
>TRBV5-4|TRBJ1-1|TRBD1|few
CASSLGRDRVGSGTEAFF
TGTGCCAGCAGCTTGGGTCGAGACAGGGTTGGTAGTGGCACTGAAGCTTTCTTT
>TRBV19|TRBJ2-3|TRBD2|.
CASSWTSGTYTQYF
TGTGCCAGCTCCTGGACTAGCGGGACATATACGCAGTATTTT
>TRBV24-1|TRBJ2-3|TRBD1|.
CATSDRTGGVTDTQYF
TGTGCCACCAGTGATAGGACAGGGGGAGTCACAGATACGCAGTATTTT
>TRBV4-1|TRBJ1-2|TRBD1|.
CASSLNRGANYGYTF
TGCGCCAGCAGCCTCAACAGGGGAGCTAACTATGGCTACACCTTC
>TRBV6-4|TRBJ2-7|TRBD1|.
CASMTGGPEQYF
TGTGCCAGCATGACAGGGGGCCCCGAGCAGTACTTC
>TRBV7-6|TRBJ2-1|TRBD2|.
CASSLSPSGGAAEQFF
TGTGCCAGCAGCTTGTCTCCATCCGGGGGGGCCGCTGAGCAGTTCTTC
>TRBV7-2|TRBJ1-2|.|.
CASSSWTATYGYTF
TGTGCCAGCAGCTCCTGGACAGCAACCTATGGCTACACCTTC
>TRBV28|TRBJ1-6|TRBD1|.
CASSITGADYNSPLHF
TGTGCCAGCAGTATTACAGGGGCCGACTATAATTCACCCCTCCACTTT
>TRBV7-3|TRBJ2-3|.|.
CASSFRGTDTQYF
TGTGCCAGCAGCTTCCGGGGAACAGATACGCAGTATTTT
>TRBV19|TRBJ1-2|.|.
CASSGAGNNYGYTF
TGTGCCAGTAGTGGGGCAGGAAATAACTATGGCTACACCTTC
>TRBV24-1|TRBJ1-1|TRBD1|.
CATSDSFLGTAGETFF
TGTGCCACCAGTGATTCTTTCCTCGGGACAGCCGGGGAAACTTTCTTT
>TRBV5-4|TRBJ1-2|TRBD1|.
CASSFRTGDYGYTF
TGTGCCAGCAGCTTTCGGACAGGGGACTATGGCTACACCTTC
>TRBV5-5|TRBJ2-7|.|.
CASSPSYWTAPYEQYF
TGTGCCAGCAGCCCTAGTTATTGGACAGCTCCCTACGAGCAGTACTTC
>TRBV6-1|TRBJ1-2|TRBD1|.
CASSEGTGNGYTF
TGTGCCAGCAGTGAAGGGACAGGGAATGGCTACACCTTC
>TRBV24-1|TRBJ2-1|TRBD2|.
CATGIAGAWDEQFF
TGTGCCACCGGAATAGCGGGCGCGTGGGATGAGCAGTTCTTC
>TRBV6-5|TRBJ2-7|.|.
CASKRVSYEQYF
TGTGCCAGCAAGCGGGTCTCCTACGAGCAGTACTTC
>TRBV7-8|TRBJ1-4|TRBD1|.
CASSPQGTASRVNDEKLFF
TGTGCCAGCAGCCCACAGGGGACAGCCTCGCGTGTTAATGATGAAAAACTGTTTTTT
>TRBV3-1/TRBV3-2|TRBJ2-7|.|few
CASSQDIRRQYF
TGTGCCAGCAGCCAAGATATTAGGAGGCAGTACTTC
>TRBV29-1|TRBJ1-2|.|.
CSTREGDGYTF
TGCAGCACTAGGGAGGGGGATGGCTACACCTTC
>TRBV29-1|TRBJ2-1|.|.
CSVEDQLDSGNEQFF
TGCAGCGTTGAAGATCAGCTGGACTCCGGCAATGAGCAGTTCTTC
>TRBV19|TRBJ1-5|.|.
CASSTPQGNQPQHF
TGTGCCAGTAGTACCCCCCAGGGCAATCAGCCCCAGCATTTT
>TRBV2|TRBJ2-1|TRBD2|.
CASRAGTTTQQFF
TGTGCCAGCAGAGCCGGGACTACAACCCAACAGTTCTTC
>TRBV28|TRBJ1-5|.|.
CASNTGGQLNQPQHF
TGTGCCAGCAATACGGGCGGACAGCTCAATCAGCCCCAGCATTTT
>TRBV7-3|TRBJ2-3|TRBD1|.
CASSLGDRGLTDTQYF
TGTGCCAGCAGCTTAGGGGACAGGGGGCTCACAGATACGCAGTATTTT
>TRBV6-2/TRBV6-3|TRBJ1-5|TRBD1|once
CASSYSAGQGGQPQHF
TGTGCCAGCAGTTACTCGGCGGGACAGGGTGGTCAGCCCCAGCATTTT
>TRBV19|TRBJ1-4|TRBD1|once
CASRDRGDEKLFF
TGTGCCAGTAGGGACAGGGGGGATGAAAAACTGTTTTTT
>TRBV4-1|TRBJ2-5|TRBD1|.
CASSQDDRGGQETQYF
TGCGCCAGCAGCCAAGACGACAGGGGAGGACAAGAGACCCAGTACTTC
>TRBV11-3|TRBJ2-5|TRBD2|.
CASSSFAGGQETQYF
TGTGCCAGCAGCTCCTTTGCGGGGGGACAAGAGACCCAGTACTTC
>TRBV27|TRBJ2-7|.|.
CASSFGENSYEQYF
TGTGCCAGCAGTTTCGGGGAAAACTCCTACGAGCAGTACTTC
>TRBV12-3/TRBV12-4|TRBJ1-2|.|.
CASSPTTHGYTF
TGTGCCAGCAGTCCAACGACACATGGCTACACCTTC
>TRBV28|TRBJ2-3|TRBD2|.
CASSSLSGGRTDTQYF
TGTGCCAGCAGTTCCCTCAGCGGGGGGAGGACAGATACGCAGTATTTT